The 3 T cell receptor beta chains given below trace back to one sample, sequenced in a study of blood T cell repertoires in COVID-19. Produced via immunoSEQ multiplex PCR; TCRdb's table is partial and in-frame only. The sample has some 200,000 clones; approximately 82% are singletons. Input material: PBMCs or T cells enriched from blood (not recorded which). Source of these receptors: a woman between 50 and 59 years old who had recovered from COVID-19.

V is TRBV30 and J is TRBJ2-2; a possible D gene is TRBD2 (6 bases). Trimming pared 8 bases from V and 0 bases from J, leaving 16 bases between. The CDR3 contains 15 residues. Germline V lookup: CDR1 GTSNPN, CDR2 SVGIG (reference sequence). The CDR3 DNA is TGTGCCCGGACGGGCACTAGCCCGAACACCGGGGAGCTGTTTTTT. Encoded protein: CARTGTSPNTGELFF.

This clone was counted only a few times. CDR3 sequence (DNA): TGTGCCAGCAGCCGCCGGGAATGGAATGAGCAGTTCTTC. Amino acids: CASSRREWNEQFF. The rearrangement links TRBV3-1 (or the pseudogene TRBV3-2) to TRBJ2-1; a possible D gene is TRBD2 (5 bases). CDR1 is LGHDT and CDR2 is YNNKEL in the germline V gene (reference sequence). The CDR3 loop spans 13 amino acids. V was clipped by 4 bases and J by 7 bases, with 11 bases between them.

CDR3 loop: CASSVTSLDTDTQYF. For the CDR3, the DNA is TGTGCCAGCAGCGTGACTAGCTTGGACACAGATACGCAGTATTTT. The chain is built from TRBV9 and TRBJ2-3; 7 bases map to TRBD2. This CDR3 has 15 residues. J lost 2 bases, V lost 2 bases, and 5 bases had no gene match. Germline V lookup: CDR1 SGDLS, CDR2 YYNGEE.